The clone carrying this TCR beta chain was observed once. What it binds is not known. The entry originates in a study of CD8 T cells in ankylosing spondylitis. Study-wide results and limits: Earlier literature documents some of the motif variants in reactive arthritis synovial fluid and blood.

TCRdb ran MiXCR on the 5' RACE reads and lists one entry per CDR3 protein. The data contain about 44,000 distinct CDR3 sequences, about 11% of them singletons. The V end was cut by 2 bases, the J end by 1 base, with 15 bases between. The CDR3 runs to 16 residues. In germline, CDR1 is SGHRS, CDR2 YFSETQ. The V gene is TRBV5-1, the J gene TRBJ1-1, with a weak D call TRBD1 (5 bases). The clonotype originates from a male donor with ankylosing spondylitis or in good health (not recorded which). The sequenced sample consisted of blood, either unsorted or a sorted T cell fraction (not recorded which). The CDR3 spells CASSFSGTQTNTEAFF. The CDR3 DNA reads TGCGCCAGCAGCTTCTCCGGGACCCAGACGAACACTGAAGCTTTCTTT.